This T cell receptor (beta chain) was sequenced during a study of tumor-infiltrating lymphocytes in primary liver carcinoma. Study as a whole: Roughly 3.65 to 8 million productive TCRbeta reads were obtained per sample, with similar numbers across tissue types.

Germline DNA was also extracted, with blood RNA taken from unsorted whole blood. A remark on this clonotype: Mismatch with germline at one junction end may stem from a read error.

The CDR3 is 14 residues long. Germline loops: CDR1 GTSNPN, CDR2 SVGIG (reference sequence). A constant-region primer served to make TCR beta cDNA from about 530 ng total RNA. Three nested multiplex PCR rounds, a slightly modified ARM-PCR, produced the libraries for TCR beta. The first two PCR rounds used TRBV1-TRBV30 forward primers with a C-beta reverse primer, 10 cycles each. TCRdb independently ran MiXCR on the multiplex PCR reads; one entry per CDR3 protein. The repertoire holds 320,000 or so distinct CDR3 sequences, with 65% as singletons. The sample was peripheral blood. The source of this sequence is a man aged 35-49 years with primary liver carcinoma and hepatitis B virus infection. V and J are TRBV30 and TRBJ1-3; D not certain. The CDR3 loop is CALGEGFSANTIYF. CDR3 in DNA: TGTGCCTTGGGTGAAGGGTTCTCTGCAAACACCATATATTTT.